A selection of T cell receptor beta chains follows, all from one sample in a study of T cells after somatic rescue of genetic block. The method was immunoSEQ multiplex PCR; TCRdb's version includes in-frame clones alone and lacks a portion of them. This sample has about 67,000 clones; about 92% occur once, and the top ten carry around 3%. Sequencing was done on a sample of peripheral blood mononuclear cells (PBMCs). These receptors came from a man aged 35-49 years. The CDR3 runs from the conserved cysteine through the conserved F or W. The order of the fields is J gene, V gene, D gene, clone size, CDR3 length, CDR3 protein, CDR3 DNA. The D gene is left open where the match is weak. Some rows mark clone size as missing; the rest say once, few, many or name a class of expanded clone.

TRBJ2-2	TRBV10-1	NA	NA	12	CASSEITGELFF	TGCGCCAGCAGTGAGATCACCGGGGAGCTGTTTTTT
TRBJ2-7	TRBV6-5	NA	NA	12	CASKGISYEQYF	TGTGCCAGCAAGGGGATTTCCTACGAGCAGTACTTC
TRBJ1-1	TRBV29-1	NA	NA	11	CSVGRHTEAFF	TGCAGCGTTGGTCGCCACACTGAAGCTTTCTTT
TRBJ1-4	TRBV5-5	NA	NA	17	CASSSERVGTPNEKLFF	TGTGCCAGCAGCTCCGAACGGGTGGGGACGCCTAATGAAAAACTGTTTTTT
TRBJ1-4	TRBV7-9	NA	NA	13	CASSSATNEKLFF	TGTGCCAGCAGCTCGGCAACTAATGAAAAACTGTTTTTT
TRBJ2-7	TRBV6-1	NA	NA	15	CASSEPGSPSYEQYF	TGTGCCAGCAGTGAACCAGGCAGCCCGTCCTACGAGCAGTACTTC
TRBJ1-2	TRBV10-3	NA	NA	13	CAISEGRGYGYTF	TGTGCCATCAGTGAGGGTAGGGGCTATGGCTACACCTTC
TRBJ2-1	TRBV10-1	NA	NA	18	CASSESRASRVTYNEQFF	TGCGCCAGCAGTGAGTCGAGGGCTAGCCGAGTTACCTACAATGAGCAGTTCTTC
TRBJ1-4	TRBV4-1	TRBD1	NA	14	CASSLDRANEKLFF	TGCGCCAGCAGCCTGGACAGGGCGAATGAAAAACTGTTTTTT
TRBJ2-2	TRBV23-1	TRBD1	NA	15	CASSPGTANTGELFF	TGCGCCAGCAGTCCTGGGACAGCGAACACCGGGGAGCTGTTTTTT
TRBJ2-5	TRBV18	TRBD2	NA	14	CASSPRGLAATQYF	TGTGCCAGCTCACCACGTGGACTAGCTGCAACCCAGTACTTC
TRBJ2-3	TRBV19	NA	NA	13	CASSSTRGDTQYF	TGTGCCAGTAGTTCGACCAGGGGAGATACGCAGTATTTT
TRBJ1-2	TRBV4-3	NA	NA	15	CASSQDFRGPNGYTF	TGCGCCAGCAGCCAAGATTTTAGGGGCCCGAATGGCTACACCTTC
TRBJ2-5	TRBV27	TRBD2	NA	16	CASSLMGLAGEETQYF	TGTGCCAGCAGTTTAATGGGACTAGCGGGAGAAGAGACCCAGTACTTC
TRBJ2-1	TRBV19	NA	once	17	CASRFDLGGGSSHEQFF	TGTGCCAGTAGATTCGACCTAGGGGGCGGGAGTTCCCATGAGCAGTTCTTC
TRBJ2-5	TRBV7-2	TRBD2	NA	14	CASSSGLGPETQYF	TGTGCCAGCAGCTCCGGACTAGGCCCAGAGACCCAGTACTTC
TRBJ2-1	TRBV2	TRBD2	NA	15	CASTDTGLAGDEQFF	TGTGCCAGCACCGATACGGGACTAGCGGGAGATGAGCAGTTCTTC
TRBJ2-7	TRBV7-9	TRBD2	NA	17	CASSYGLAGERPYEQYF	TGTGCCAGCAGCTACGGACTAGCGGGAGAGAGGCCCTACGAGCAGTACTTC
TRBJ2-7	TRBV28	TRBD1	NA	19	CASSFYRGPGGGYSYEQYF	TGTGCCAGCAGTTTTTACAGGGGGCCTGGCGGGGGATACTCCTACGAGCAGTACTTC
TRBJ2-1	TRBV6-5	TRBD1	once	14	CASSRRDRVREQFF	TGTGCCAGCAGTCGCCGGGACAGGGTGAGGGAGCAGTTCTTC
TRBJ1-1	TRBV28	NA	NA	16	CASSSRARQRFTEAFF	TGTGCCAGCAGTTCTAGGGCCAGACAAAGATTCACTGAAGCTTTCTTT
TRBJ2-7	TRBV10-3	TRBD2	NA	14	CAIWAGGRSHEQYF	TGTGCCATCTGGGCGGGGGGGCGCTCCCACGAGCAGTACTTC
TRBJ2-5	TRBV28	TRBD2	NA	15	CASSSSGRNQETQYF	TGTGCCAGCAGTTCTAGCGGGAGGAACCAAGAGACCCAGTACTTC
TRBJ1-5	TRBV19	NA	NA	18	CASRNAPAPGVSNQPQHF	TGTGCCAGTAGGAATGCACCCGCACCAGGGGTGAGCAATCAGCCCCAGCATTTT
TRBJ2-1	TRBV7-2	TRBD1	NA	14	CASSITGARDEQFF	TGTGCCAGCAGCATCACAGGGGCAAGGGATGAGCAGTTCTTC
TRBJ1-1	TRBV5-5	NA	NA	14	CASSLGHPNTEAFF	TGTGCCAGCAGCCTTGGACACCCGAACACTGAAGCTTTCTTT
TRBJ1-1	TRBV10-3	NA	NA	13	CAISDPRDTEAFF	TGTGCCATCAGTGACCCCCGGGACACTGAAGCTTTCTTT
TRBJ2-7	TRBV6-6	NA	NA	14	CASSYGQATYEQYF	TGTGCCAGCAGTTATGGGCAGGCGACCTACGAGCAGTACTTC
TRBJ2-1	TRBV5-8	NA	NA	15	CACREGSSSYNEQFF	TGTGCCTGCCGCGAGGGGTCCTCCTCCTACAATGAGCAGTTCTTC
TRBJ1-2	TRBV19	NA	NA	13	CASSRTESYGYTF	TGTGCCAGTAGTCGGACGGAGAGCTATGGCTACACCTTC
TRBJ2-7	TRBV29-1	NA	NA	15	CSVEREGQETYEQYF	TGCAGCGTTGAAAGGGAGGGACAGGAAACCTACGAGCAGTACTTC
TRBJ2-5	TRBV2	NA	once	13	CASSARLGETQYF	TGTGCCAGCAGTGCCCGGTTGGGAGAGACCCAGTACTTC
TRBJ2-7	TRBV27	NA	NA	14	CASSSVAADYEQYF	TGTGCCAGCAGTTCAGTAGCGGCTGACTACGAGCAGTACTTC
TRBJ1-1	TRBV29-1	TRBD1	NA	14	CSVVNRGLNTEAFF	TGCAGCGTTGTTAACAGGGGTTTGAACACTGAAGCTTTCTTT
TRBJ2-6	TRBV11-2	NA	NA	14	CASSLDTGANVLTF	TGTGCCAGCAGCTTAGATACTGGGGCCAACGTCCTGACTTTC
TRBJ1-6	TRBV28	NA	once	16	CASSGASDLYNSPLHF	TGTGCCAGCAGCGGGGCCAGTGACCTATATAATTCACCCCTCCACTTT
TRBJ2-1	TRBV4-1	TRBD2	NA	15	CASSQVAGAGDEQFF	TGCGCCAGCAGCCAAGTCGCGGGAGCGGGCGATGAGCAGTTCTTC
TRBJ1-6	TRBV7-9	NA	few	12	CASSAEGSPLHF	TGTGCCAGCAGCGCGGAGGGTTCACCCCTCCACTTT
TRBJ1-3	TRBV12-5	NA	NA	15	CASGLNTPLGNTIYF	TGTGCTAGTGGTTTGAATACGCCTCTAGGAAACACCATATATTTT